This is a list of T cell receptor beta chains from one sample in a study of shared clonotypes between healthy human individuals. Profiling relied on immunoSEQ multiplex PCR, and the TCRdb table lists in-frame clones only, not all of them. The top ten hold around 0.14% of the sample, which has about 2,500,000 clones, just over 90% seen once. Sequencing was performed on naive CD4+ T cells sorted from blood. The receptors stem from a man between 18 and 35 years old in good health. Both conserved end residues are trimmed from each CDR3.

V	J	CDR3
TRBV28	TRBJ1-2	ASSLYRTLDYGYT
TRBV7-2	TRBJ2-7	ASSLMVGGGYEQY
TRBV30	TRBJ1-3	AWTEGSSGNTIY
TRBV7-9	TRBJ1-6	ASRLLGQGNSPLH
TRBV5-4	TRBJ1-4	ASSIWTGPEKLF
TRBV25-1	TRBJ2-1	ASSGGAWHNEQF
TRBV2	TRBJ2-7	ASSKRAGSHEQY
TRBV10-3	TRBJ2-3	AISGSDTQY
TRBV6-6	TRBJ2-2	ASTGSNTGELF
TRBV11-2	TRBJ1-3	ASSIIGGSSGNTIY
TRBV5-1	TRBJ2-2	ASSTGGTGFTGELF
TRBV4-1	TRBJ2-7	ASSPLETVYEQY
TRBV29-1	TRBJ1-1	SVGQADTEAF
TRBV2	TRBJ2-5	ASRLGWETQY
TRBV4-2	TRBJ2-3	ASSKTGLAGTDTQY
TRBV7-9	TRBJ2-1	ASSAGALIAF
TRBV10-1	TRBJ2-7	ASSERSGLGVYEQY
TRBV29-1	TRBJ2-7	SVAGFRGMGYEQY
TRBV2	TRBJ2-4	ASNPISGTIAKNIQY
TRBV6-5	TRBJ1-2	ASSYRDKGYGYT
TRBV6-6	TRBJ2-7	ASKAGDYEQY
TRBV5-4	TRBJ1-3	ASSRGDRGLGNTIY
TRBV4-1	TRBJ2-3	ASSLSPGQGPGTDTQY
TRBV5-4	TRBJ2-7	ASSAGLAGVVAEQY